The 30 T cell receptor beta chains below come from one sample, sequenced in a study of identical twins. TCRdb redid the calling of the 5' RACE reads with MiXCR, one entry per CDR3 protein. Of 200,000 to 250,000 distinct CDR3 sequences in the sample, approximately 11% were seen once. These same data were also listed under a study on yellow fever vaccine responses in identical twins.

Sequencing input: memory (CD45RO+) T cells sorted from blood. The receptors originated from a woman under 30 in good health.

The chain recombines TRBV28 with TRBJ2-3, with unresolved D. The CDR3 totals 13 residues. Germline CDR1 reads MDHEN; CDR2 reads SYDVKM. The V end lost 5 bases, the J end lost 13 bases, and 19 bases lay between the germline ends. CDR3 DNA: TGTGCCAGCAGTCCCCTCCTCCCCGACGATGAGTATTTT. Residues: CASSPLLPDDEYF.

This clonotype was seen at least ten times. The J gene is TRBJ2-3, the V gene TRBV27; D tentatively reads TRBD1 or TRBD2 (6 bases each). Trimming cost V 2 bases and J 4 bases, with 16 bases left between them. This CDR3 is built from 16 residues. CDR1 is MNHEY and CDR2 is SMNVEV in the germline V gene (reference sequence). Here the CDR3 DNA reads TGTGCCAGCAGTTTACGTCCGAGGGGGGTATCAGATACGCAGTATTTT. It specifies CASSLRPRGVSDTQYF.

This chain connects TRBV5-1 to TRBJ2-7, with a tentative D call TRBD1 (6 bases). Germline V gives CDR1 SGHRS, CDR2 YFSETQ. The CDR3 totals 15 residues. Trimming shortened V by 4 bases and J by 3 bases, and 17 bases separated the two germline ends. The CDR3 protein is CASSPGQSRIYEQYF. Written as DNA, the CDR3 is TGCGCCAGCAGCCCCGGACAGAGCCGAATCTACGAGCAGTACTTC.

The chain combines TRBV11-2 with TRBJ2-1; 8 bases are shared with TRBD1. The V gene's germline CDR1 is SGHAT and CDR2 FQNNGV. This CDR3 spans 16 amino acids. Trimming cost V 6 bases and J 0 bases; bases outside gene matches: 7. The CDR3 sequence is CASRMGQVGSYNEQFF. Here the CDR3 DNA reads TGTGCCAGCAGGATGGGACAGGTGGGCTCCTACAATGAGCAGTTCTTC.

A few counts support this clonotype. The rearrangement joins TRBV25-1 to TRBJ2-5, with 7 bases identical to TRBD1. Germline V lookup: CDR1 MGHDK, CDR2 SYGVNS. This CDR3 has 14 residues. V was clipped by 4 bases and J by 2 bases; unmatched bases: 4. CDR3 residues: CASSVQGKQETQYF. The CDR3 nucleotides are TGTGCCAGCAGTGTACAGGGGAAACAAGAGACCCAGTACTTC.

This chain joins TRBV5-1 and TRBJ1-1; 7 bases agree with TRBD1. Trimming took 4 bases from V and 1 from J; bases not matched to a gene: 4. The CDR3 loop spans 14 amino acids. CDR1 and CDR2 (germline): SGHRS, YFSETQ. The CDR3 spells CASSVQGGNTEAFF. For the CDR3, the DNA is TGCGCCAGCAGCGTCCAGGGGGGGAACACTGAAGCTTTCTTT.

DNA of the CDR3: TGTGCCATCAGTGAGTCTGGGACAGGGGGCGACACCGGGGAGCTGTTTTTT. This translates into CAISESGTGGDTGELFF. This chain uses TRBV10-3 with TRBJ2-2; TRBD1 matches 12 bases. The CDR3 spans 17 residues. The germline CDR1 and CDR2 sequences are ENHRY and SYGVKD. Trimming removed 0 bases from V and 3 bases from J; junction bases left unmatched: 2.

The chain carries TRBV5-6 and TRBJ1-1, with 7 positions matching TRBD1. CDR3 length: 15 residues. CDR1 and CDR2 from the germline V gene are SGHDT and YYEEEE. The trim removed 3 bases at V and 0 bases at J, leaving 5 bases unmatched. The CDR3 loop is CASSSLGQLNTEAFF. CDR3 DNA sequence: TGTGCCAGCAGCTCCCTGGGACAGTTGAACACTGAAGCTTTCTTT.

This clonotype turned up a few times. This sequence joins TRBV20-1 and TRBJ2-1; D is unresolved. CDR1 is DFQATT and CDR2 is SNEGSKA in the germline V gene (reference sequence). Trimming pared 0 bases from V and 3 bases from J, leaving 9 bases between. The CDR3 consists of 14 residues. CDR3 region: CSARDNAHYNEQFF. DNA for the CDR3: TGCAGTGCTAGAGATAACGCGCACTACAATGAGCAGTTCTTC.

V and J are TRBV20-1 and TRBJ2-7, with 11 bases identical to TRBD2. The CDR3 is 16 amino acids. The V gene end was trimmed by 0 bases and the J gene end by 3 bases; junction bases not matched to a gene: 7. Germline V gene lookup returns CDR1 DFQATT and CDR2 SNEGSKA (reference sequence). The CDR3, as DNA: TGCAGTGCTAGAGATTCGACTAGCGGGGCTAACTACGAGCAGTACTTC. Its protein product is CSARDSTSGANYEQYF.

In its sample, this clonotype was seen many times. The CDR3 is CASTPIAGANTGELFF. CDR3 nucleotide sequence: TGTGCCAGCACGCCCATAGCGGGGGCGAACACCGGGGAGCTGTTTTTT. This rearrangement joins TRBV25-1 to TRBJ2-2, with TRBD2 matching over 9 bases. The V gene's germline CDR1 is MGHDK and CDR2 SYGVNS. Losses at the gene ends were 7 bases for V and 0 bases for J; bases not matched to a gene: 6. The CDR3 is 16 residues long.

In this sample, this clonotype turned up many times. The V call is TRBV10-3, the J call TRBJ2-2; unclear D gene. Trimming pared 10 bases from V and 0 bases from J, leaving 12 bases between. CDR1 is ENHRY, CDR2 SYGVKD, per germline. This CDR3 is built from 14 residues. The CDR3 DNA follows: TGTGCCACCCGATGGGGTTCGAACACCGGGGAGCTGTTTTTT. This encodes CATRWGSNTGELFF.

This clonotype was counted at least ten times. V usage is TRBV12-3 or TRBV12-4 and J usage is TRBJ2-7; a weak D match, TRBD1 (5 bases). V was cut by 7 bases and J by 0 bases, with 10 bases left in between. The CDR3 is 13 residues long. CDR3 amino acids: CASTGSISYEQYF. CDR3 coding DNA: TGTGCCAGCACAGGGTCTATCTCCTACGAGCAGTACTTC.

The V gene is TRBV6-5, the J gene TRBJ2-2; 11 bases map to TRBD2. With V trimmed by 0 bases and J by 6 bases, 6 bases remained unmatched. The CDR3 covers 17 residues. The germline gives CDR1 MNHEY, CDR2 SVGAGI. CDR3 residues: CASSYSILAGAPGELFF. DNA of the CDR3: TGTGCCAGCAGTTACTCGATACTAGCGGGGGCCCCCGGGGAGCTGTTTTTT.

The chain couples TRBV6-5 to TRBJ1-6; no reliable D call. Germline CDR1 is MNHEY and CDR2 is SVGAGI. CDR3 length: 15 amino acids. The germline V and J ends were trimmed by 6 bases and 7 bases, with 16 bases remaining between them. CDR3 sequence: CASRPPRKDNSPLHF. The DNA of the CDR3 is TGTGCCAGCAGACCACCCAGGAAGGACAATTCACCCCTCCACTTT.

In this sample, this clonotype turned up a few times. The rearrangement links TRBV20-1 to TRBJ2-7; 14 bases match TRBD2. Germline assignment: CDR1 DFQATT and CDR2 SNEGSKA (reference sequence). After removal of 0 bases from V and 6 bases from J, the junction contained 7 bases not matched to a gene. The CDR3 runs to 16 residues. In DNA form, the CDR3 reads TGCAGTGCTAGAGAGAAGGGACTAGCGGGAGTGGGCGAGCAGTACTTC. It specifies CSAREKGLAGVGEQYF.

The V gene is TRBV5-1, the J gene TRBJ2-1; TRBD2 matches 7 bases. Trimming took 4 bases from V and 6 from J; bases not matched to a gene: 10. CDR3 length: 15 residues. Germline CDR1 SGHRS, CDR2 YFSETQ. CDR3 nucleotide sequence: TGCGCCAGCAGCCTGTCGCCCCGCGGGGGCAATGAGCAGTTCTTC. Translated, it gives CASSLSPRGGNEQFF.

The gene calls are TRBV4-3 and TRBJ2-3; TRBD2 is a possible D gene (5 bases). Germline V CDR1 and CDR2: LGHNA, YSLEER. The CDR3 is 15 amino acids. The V end lost 1 base, the J end lost 5 bases, and 13 bases lay between the germline ends. The CDR3 nucleotides are TGCGCCAGCAGCCAAGGTGCGGGTATAGGAGATACGCAGTATTTT. Protein sequence: CASSQGAGIGDTQYF.

The V and J genes are TRBV29-1 and TRBJ2-7, with D maybe TRBD1 (5 bases). The CDR3 is 14 residues long. Germline V gene sequence: CDR1 SQVTM, CDR2 ANQGSEA. V was clipped by 5 bases and J by 0 bases, with 14 bases between them. CDR3 protein: CSVILRASSYEQYF. The CDR3 DNA reads as TGCAGCGTTATTCTCAGGGCGAGCTCCTACGAGCAGTACTTC.

This clonotype was seen at least ten times. The chain uses TRBV6-5 and TRBJ2-1; 13 positions match TRBD2. This CDR3 has 16 amino acids. J gave up 5 bases and V 2 bases, and 3 bases lay outside the gene matches. Germline-derived CDR1 and CDR2 are MNHEY and SVGAGI. The CDR3 loop is CASSYRGTSGNNEQFF. As DNA, the CDR3 is TGTGCCAGCAGTTACCGAGGGACTAGCGGGAACAATGAGCAGTTCTTC.

This clonotype showed up just a few times. The chain has TRBV9 and TRBJ2-5; tentatively, D is TRBD2 (5 bases). Trimming cost V 4 bases and J 5 bases, with 24 bases left between them. The CDR3 loop spans 17 amino acids. Germline V gives CDR1 SGDLS, CDR2 YYNGEE. In DNA, the CDR3 is TGTGCCAGCAGCCCGAGGAGCGGCGCGGTAGGTAGGGAGACCCAGTACTTC. This translates into CASSPRSGAVGRETQYF.

This clonotype came up a few times. The V gene is TRBV7-9, the J gene TRBJ2-1; 7 bases are a match to TRBD2. The ends lost 1 base at V and 0 bases at J; junction bases unmatched: 6. This CDR3 is 17 amino acids long. CDR1 is SEHNR, CDR2 FQNEAQ, per germline (reference sequence). The CDR3 DNA follows: TGTGCCAGCAGCTTAGAGCTTGGCGGGAGCTCCTACAATGAGCAGTTCTTC. It specifies CASSLELGGSSYNEQFF.

This clonotype was counted at least ten times. The rearrangement joins TRBV3-1 to TRBJ1-1; D gene uncertain. The CDR3 runs 11 residues. The V end lost 2 bases, the J end lost 2 bases, and 0 bases lay between the germline ends. In germline, CDR1 is LGHDT, CDR2 YNNKEL (reference sequence). The CDR3 nucleotides read TGTGCCAGCAGCCAAAACACTGAAGCTTTCTTT. It codes for CASSQNTEAFF.

The chain links TRBV7-6 to TRBJ2-1, with TRBD2 matching over 8 bases. The CDR3 runs to 20 residues. J was trimmed by 4 bases and V by 3 bases; bases with no gene match: 20. Germline V gene data show CDR1 as SGHVS and CDR2 as FNYEAQ. The CDR3 is CASSFFQGPFLAGDYNEQFF. The CDR3 bases are TGTGCCAGCAGCTTCTTCCAGGGCCCCTTCCTAGCGGGCGATTACAATGAGCAGTTCTTC.

V and J are TRBV7-9 and TRBJ2-7; 12 nucleotides align to TRBD2. The CDR3 runs 15 residues. After removal of 5 bases from V and 6 bases from J, the junction contained 8 bases not matched to a gene. Germline V lookup: CDR1 SEHNR, CDR2 FQNEAQ (reference sequence). The CDR3 protein is CASSPHSSGRVEQYF. The CDR3 DNA sequence: TGTGCCAGCAGCCCCCACTCTAGCGGGAGGGTCGAGCAGTACTTC.

The chain has TRBV5-6 and TRBJ2-7; 10 positions match TRBD2. Trimming removed 4 bases from V and 2 bases from J; junction bases left unmatched: 6. The CDR3 is made up of 15 amino acids. The germline V gene encodes CDR1 SGHDT and CDR2 YYEEEE. The CDR3 DNA reads as TGTGCCAGCAGCCCTGGACTAGCGGTGGCCTACGAGCAGTACTTC. It is translated as CASSPGLAVAYEQYF.

This clonotype was seen a handful of times. This chain connects TRBV28 to TRBJ2-3, with 7 bases fitting TRBD2. The germline V gene encodes CDR1 MDHEN and CDR2 SYDVKM. The trim removed 6 bases at V and 0 bases at J, leaving 15 bases unmatched. This CDR3 is built from 18 residues. The chain's CDR3 is CASSHPGRLADSTDTQYF. CDR3 DNA sequence: TGTGCCAGCAGCCACCCAGGGAGGCTAGCGGATAGCACAGATACGCAGTATTTT.

Turning to this clonotype: A read error may produce the germline difference seen at one junction end. The CDR3 here is CASSLEGQYTEQFF. In nucleotides, the CDR3 is TGTGCCAGCAGCTTAGAGGGACAGTACACTGAGCAGTTCTTC. V gene TRBV7-2 combines with J gene TRBJ2-1; TRBD1 aligns across 7 bases. This CDR3 has 14 residues. Germline CDR1 and CDR2: SGHTA and FQGNSA.

This rearrangement joins TRBV6-5 to TRBJ2-4; 8 bases match TRBD1. V trimming: 2 bases; J trimming: 7 bases; junction bases outside the gene matches: 10. The CDR3 consists of 16 residues. Germline CDR1 reads MNHEY; CDR2 reads SVGAGI. CDR3 residues: CASSYPTQGVMNIQYF. The DNA of the CDR3 is TGTGCCAGCAGTTACCCTACACAGGGGGTGATGAACATTCAGTACTTC.

The chain links TRBV7-9 to TRBJ2-3, with TRBD2 as a possible D gene (5 bases). V dropped 1 base and J dropped 2 bases, with 10 bases sitting between them. This CDR3 spans 15 amino acids. Germline CDR1 reads SEHNR; CDR2 reads FQNEAQ (reference sequence). This CDR3 is CASSLGAEVTDTQYF. In nucleotides, the CDR3 is TGTGCCAGCAGCTTAGGAGCGGAGGTCACAGATACGCAGTATTTT.